These T cell receptor beta chains were read from a single sample in a study of T cells expressing NK-cell markers. With the 5' RACE reads reprocessed, TCRdb shows one record per CDR3 protein and no DNA. This sample's table reports about 160,000 distinct CDR3 sequences. Sample: blood T cells: a sorted CD56 or NKG2C T cell subset, CD4+ or CD8+ T cells, or bulk PBMC T cells (not recorded which). These receptor sequences come from a woman between 18 and 69 years old in good health. Each CDR3 is given with its conserved first and last residue. Only some rows state a clone size, as once, few, many or a class for expanded clones.

v_call	clone_size	j_call	cdr3_aa
TRBV28	NA	TRBJ2-1	CASSFGRGQFF
TRBV6-5	NA	TRBJ1-2	CASSSPRGPGFTF
TRBV5-1	NA	TRBJ2-5	CASATSGYQETQYF
TRBV5-1	NA	TRBJ1-1	CASSLTGQQGSGEAFF
TRBV20-1	NA	TRBJ2-3	CSARDRVGSDTQYF
TRBV2	NA	TRBJ2-5	CASSKGGLAGETQYF
TRBV3-1	NA	TRBJ2-2	CASSLKAGGELFF
TRBV5-8	NA	TRBJ2-7	CASSFGQGLGEQYF
TRBV12-3/TRBV12-4	NA	TRBJ2-1	CASSFSREVYNEQFF
TRBV5-1	NA	TRBJ1-1	CASSPNGQNTEAFF
TRBV20-1	NA	TRBJ1-4	CSARPFSPEKLFF
TRBV7-3	NA	TRBJ1-1	CASSIRGRTEAFF
TRBV18	NA	TRBJ2-7	CASSPAGQRIEQYF
TRBV4-2	NA	TRBJ2-7	CASSRGLWSEQYF
TRBV29-1	NA	TRBJ2-2	CSVRTSGRWELFF
TRBV5-1	NA	TRBJ2-1	CASSLYPGADNEQFF
TRBV24-1	NA	TRBJ2-1	CATSDSLTGRSSYNEQFF
TRBV30	NA	TRBJ2-2	CASGTDQNTGELFF
TRBV19	NA	TRBJ2-4	CASSIAGHKNIQYF
TRBV4-1	NA	TRBJ2-1	CASSQIPGLAGNNEQFF
TRBV5-6	NA	TRBJ2-7	CASSTFQKHPYEQYF
TRBV12-3/TRBV12-4	medium-sized	TRBJ2-2	CASGQGLGELFF
TRBV3-1	NA	TRBJ1-4	CASSQGAVLTNEKLFF
TRBV12-3/TRBV12-4	NA	TRBJ2-1	CASSLMARGLAGGKDEQFF
TRBV28	NA	TRBJ2-5	CASSPSWIAGKETQYF
TRBV29-1	NA	TRBJ1-1	CSVGQGFAEAFF
TRBV2	NA	TRBJ1-5	CASIRREGVEPQHF
TRBV28	NA	TRBJ2-7	CASSGWTSSYEQYF
TRBV20-1	NA	TRBJ1-2	CSATGKVGYTF
TRBV5-1	NA	TRBJ1-1	CASSAGRTEAFF
TRBV9	NA	TRBJ2-5	CASSPGQLETQYF
TRBV7-8	NA	TRBJ2-1	CASSLVLADNNEQFF
TRBV5-1	NA	TRBJ2-7	CASSPRAGEAGEQYF
TRBV12-3/TRBV12-4	NA	TRBJ2-7	CASSSLLRAGRYEQYF
TRBV7-9	NA	TRBJ1-1	CASSLTIYRGEVAFF
TRBV12-3/TRBV12-4	NA	TRBJ2-3	CASRRTTDTQYF
TRBV21-1	NA	TRBJ1-1	CASSKGWGGDRDRAKDTEAFF
TRBV7-3	NA	TRBJ2-1	CASSPEAGLRDNEQFF
TRBV15	NA	TRBJ1-1	CATSREVTGNTEAFF
TRBV7-8	NA	TRBJ2-3	CASSQGGSPTDTQYF
TRBV27	NA	TRBJ1-1	CASIQLGQASTEAFF
TRBV3-1	NA	TRBJ1-1	CASSQDTRKAFF
TRBV24-1	NA	TRBJ1-3	CATEGSGNTIYF
TRBV20-1	NA	TRBJ2-2	CSARDLAGVTGELFF
TRBV4-2	NA	TRBJ2-5	CASSQDPGRGETQYF
TRBV30	NA	TRBJ2-2	CAWGPSGPGELFF
TRBV4-1	NA	TRBJ2-7	CASSQGEAGLHYEQYF
TRBV9	NA	TRBJ2-1	CASSVGGASGQFF
TRBV4-1	NA	TRBJ2-5	CASSQDRGANLRETQYF